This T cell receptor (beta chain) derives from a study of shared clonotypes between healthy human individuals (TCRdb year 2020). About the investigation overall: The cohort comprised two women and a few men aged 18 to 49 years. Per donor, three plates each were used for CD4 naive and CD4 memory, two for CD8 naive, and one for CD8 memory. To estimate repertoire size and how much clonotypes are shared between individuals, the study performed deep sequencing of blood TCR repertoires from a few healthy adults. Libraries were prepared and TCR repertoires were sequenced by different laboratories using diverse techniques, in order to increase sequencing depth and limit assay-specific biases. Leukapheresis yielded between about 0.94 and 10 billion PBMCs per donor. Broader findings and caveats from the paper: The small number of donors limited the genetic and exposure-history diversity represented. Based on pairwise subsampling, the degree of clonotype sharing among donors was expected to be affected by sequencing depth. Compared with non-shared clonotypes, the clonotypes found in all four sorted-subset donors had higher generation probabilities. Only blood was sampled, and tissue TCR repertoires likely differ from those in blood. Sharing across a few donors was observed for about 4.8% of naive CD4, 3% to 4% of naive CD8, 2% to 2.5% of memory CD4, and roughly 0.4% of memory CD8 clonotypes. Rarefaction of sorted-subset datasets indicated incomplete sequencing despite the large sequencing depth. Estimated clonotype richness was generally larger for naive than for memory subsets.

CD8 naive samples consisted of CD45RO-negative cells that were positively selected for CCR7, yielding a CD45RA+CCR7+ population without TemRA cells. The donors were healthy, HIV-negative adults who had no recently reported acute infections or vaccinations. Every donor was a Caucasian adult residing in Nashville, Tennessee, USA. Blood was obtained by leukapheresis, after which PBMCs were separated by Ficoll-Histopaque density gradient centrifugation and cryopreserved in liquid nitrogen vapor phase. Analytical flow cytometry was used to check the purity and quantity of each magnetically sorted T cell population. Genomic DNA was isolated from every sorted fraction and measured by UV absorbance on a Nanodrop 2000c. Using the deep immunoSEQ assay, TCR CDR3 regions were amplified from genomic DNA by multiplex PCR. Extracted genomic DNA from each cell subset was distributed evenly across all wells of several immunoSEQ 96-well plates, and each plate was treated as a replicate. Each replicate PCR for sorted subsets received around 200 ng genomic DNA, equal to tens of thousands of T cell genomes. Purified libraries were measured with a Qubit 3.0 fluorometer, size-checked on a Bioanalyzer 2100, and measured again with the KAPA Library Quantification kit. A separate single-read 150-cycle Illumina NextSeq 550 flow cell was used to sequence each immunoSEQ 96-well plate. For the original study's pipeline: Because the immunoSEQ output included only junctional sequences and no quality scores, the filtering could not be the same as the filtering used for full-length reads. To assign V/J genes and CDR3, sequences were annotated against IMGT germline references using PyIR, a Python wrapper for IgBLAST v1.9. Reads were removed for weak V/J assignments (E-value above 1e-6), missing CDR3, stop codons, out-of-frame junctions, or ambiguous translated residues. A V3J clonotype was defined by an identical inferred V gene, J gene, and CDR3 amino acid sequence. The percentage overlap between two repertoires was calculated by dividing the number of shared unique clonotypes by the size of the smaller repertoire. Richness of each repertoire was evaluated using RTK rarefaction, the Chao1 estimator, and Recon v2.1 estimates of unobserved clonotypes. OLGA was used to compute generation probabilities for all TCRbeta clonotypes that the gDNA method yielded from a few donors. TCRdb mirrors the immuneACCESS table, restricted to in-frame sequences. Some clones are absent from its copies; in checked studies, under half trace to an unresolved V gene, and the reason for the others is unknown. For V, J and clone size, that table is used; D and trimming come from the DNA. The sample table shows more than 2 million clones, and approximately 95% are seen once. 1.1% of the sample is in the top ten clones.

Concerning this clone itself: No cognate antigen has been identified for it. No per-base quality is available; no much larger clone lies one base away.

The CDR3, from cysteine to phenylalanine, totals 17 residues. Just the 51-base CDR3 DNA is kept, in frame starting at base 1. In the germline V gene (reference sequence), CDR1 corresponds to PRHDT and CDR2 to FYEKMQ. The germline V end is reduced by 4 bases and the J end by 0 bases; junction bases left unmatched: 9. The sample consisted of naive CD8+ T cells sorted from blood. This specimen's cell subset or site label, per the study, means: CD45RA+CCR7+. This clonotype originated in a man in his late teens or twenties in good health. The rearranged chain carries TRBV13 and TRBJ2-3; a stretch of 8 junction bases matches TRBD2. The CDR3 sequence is CASSSVGASGSTDTQYF. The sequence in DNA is TGTGCCAGCAGCTCCGTGGGCGCTAGCGGGAGCACAGATACGCAGTATTTT. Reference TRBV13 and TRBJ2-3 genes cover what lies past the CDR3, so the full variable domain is AAGVIQSPRHLIKEKRETATLKCYPIPRHDTVYWYQQGPGQDPQFLISFYEKMQSDKGSIPDRFSAQQFSDYHSELNMSSLELGDSALYFCASSSVGASGSTDTQYFGPGTRLTVL.